These 23 T cell receptor beta chains came from one sample sequenced in a study of shared clonotypes between healthy human individuals. Produced via immunoSEQ multiplex PCR; TCRdb's table is partial and in-frame only. The sample yields 950,000 to 1,300,000 clones, approximately 72% seen once. Sample: memory CD4+ T cells sorted from blood. Documented subset: CD45RA-negative fraction. The origin of the receptors is a man aged 18 to 30 in good health.

The genes are TRBV19 and TRBJ2-1; TRBD2 matches 10 bases. In germline, CDR1 is LNHDA, CDR2 SQIVND (reference sequence). The junction had 10 bases not matched to a gene; V was cut back by 2 bases and J by 9 bases. The length of the CDR3 is 16 residues. The CDR3 sequence is CASSISASGRDSEQFF. CDR3 in DNA: TGTGCCAGTAGTATATCGGCTAGCGGGAGAGATAGTGAGCAGTTCTTC.

J is TRBJ1-3 and V is TRBV10-3, with unresolved D. V lost 6 bases to trimming and J lost 4 bases, with 13 bases between them. This CDR3 contains 14 residues. Germline CDR1 and CDR2: ENHRY and SYGVKD. CDR3 sequence: CAIRPGGEGNTIYF. DNA for the CDR3: TGTGCCATCAGGCCGGGTGGCGAGGGAAACACCATATATTTT.

This clone appeared once. This chain links TRBV13 with TRBJ2-7, with TRBD1 as a possible D gene (5 bases). The CDR3 extends over 14 amino acids. Germline V gives CDR1 PRHDT, CDR2 FYEKMQ (reference sequence). V lost 0 bases and J 5 bases, leaving 11 bases between the germline ends. The CDR3 DNA sequence: TGTGCCAGCAGCTTAGGTAGGGGAACTGACGAGCAGTACTTC. Its protein product is CASSLGRGTDEQYF.

For this clone: The same CDR3 is also encoded by other DNA sequences in this sample. The gene calls are TRBV7-9 and TRBJ2-1, with 10 bases aligning to TRBD2. The CDR3 is 15 amino acids. Germline V lookup: CDR1 SEHNR, CDR2 FQNEAQ (reference sequence). V trimming: 1 base; J trimming: 4 bases; junction bases outside the gene matches: 1. In DNA form, the CDR3 reads TGTGCCAGCAGCTTAGGGACTAGCGGATACAATGAGCAGTTCTTC. This encodes CASSLGTSGYNEQFF.

V gene TRBV27 combines with J gene TRBJ1-5; 9 bases line up with TRBD1. Losses at the gene ends were 8 bases for V and 3 bases for J; bases not matched to a gene: 8. Looked up from germline, CDR1 is MNHEY and CDR2 is SMNVEV (reference sequence). The CDR3 contains 15 residues. In nucleotides, the CDR3 is TGTGCCAGCGGTCCCGGGACAGGGAACAATCAGCCCCAGCATTTT. It is translated as CASGPGTGNNQPQHF.

This chain links TRBV7-9 with TRBJ2-5, with D tentatively TRBD2 (5 bases). The CDR3 runs to 13 residues. V was pared by 3 bases and J by 11 bases, with 16 bases between. Germline V gene lookup returns CDR1 SEHNR and CDR2 FQNEAQ (reference sequence). The CDR3 DNA follows: TGTGCCAGCAGCTTCTCAGGAACGTGGGAGCAGTACTTC. Amino acid sequence: CASSFSGTWEQYF. The full variable domain, its missing parts supplied by reference TRBV7-9 and TRBJ2-5, is DTGVSQNPRHKITKRGQNVTFRCDPISEHNRLYWYRQTLGQGPEFLTYFQNEAQLEKSRLLSDRFSAERPKGSFSTLEIQRTEQGDSAMYLCASSFSGTWEQYFGPGTRLLVL.

The V and J genes are TRBV29-1 and TRBJ1-5; 9 bases are shared with TRBD1. The CDR3 sequence is 14 residues long. Germline trimming cut 5 bases from V and 1 base from J; bases unmatched to any gene: 3. CDR1 SQVTM and CDR2 ANQGSEA come from the germline V gene. The CDR3 DNA follows: TGCAGCGTTTTGGGACAGGGCAGCAATCAGCCCCAGCATTTT. Protein: CSVLGQGSNQPQHF.

This clone was counted ten times or more. This rearrangement joins TRBV4-1 to TRBJ1-2; 7 bases line up with TRBD1. The germline CDR1 and CDR2 sequences are MGHRA and YSYEKL. The CDR3 runs to 15 residues. V was clipped by 3 bases and J by 3 bases; unmatched bases: 7. The CDR3 DNA reads TGCGCCAGCAGCCAGACCCGGGACAGCTACTATGGCTACACCTTC. The encoded protein is CASSQTRDSYYGYTF.

J is TRBJ2-7 and V is TRBV6-6; a possible D gene is TRBD2 (7 bases). CDR1 is MNHNY, CDR2 SVGAGI, per germline (reference sequence). This CDR3 comprises 13 residues. V was trimmed by 5 bases and J by 3 bases, leaving 11 bases between them. The CDR3 loop is CASSGGGSYEQYF. Here the CDR3 DNA reads TGTGCCAGCAGTGGGGGCGGGAGCTACGAGCAGTACTTC.

J is TRBJ1-2 and V is TRBV19; D may be TRBD1 (5 bases). V was pared by 8 bases and J by 8 bases, with 21 bases between. Germline CDR1 LNHDA, CDR2 SQIVND (reference sequence). The CDR3 sequence is 14 residues long. The CDR3 DNA reads TGTGCCAGTGAGGACCAGGCGGGGGTGCGAGGCTACACCTTC. Its translation is CASEDQAGVRGYTF.

About this clone itself: The same CDR3 can be traced to other DNA sequences in this sample. V usage is TRBV5-4 and J usage is TRBJ2-5; a weak D match, TRBD1 (6 bases). The germline CDR1 and CDR2 sequences are SGHNT and YYREEE (reference sequence). V lost 4 bases and J 4 bases, leaving 11 bases between the germline ends. There are 13 residues in the CDR3. The CDR3 loop reads CASSLQGPETQYF. For the CDR3, the DNA is TGTGCCAGCAGCCTACAGGGCCCAGAGACCCAGTACTTC.

The rearrangement uses TRBV30 and TRBJ1-2; TRBD1 is a possible D gene (5 bases). The ends were cut back, 6 bases at V and 2 bases at J, with 13 bases in the middle. Germline lookup yields CDR1 GTSNPN and CDR2 SVGIG (reference sequence). The CDR3 has 13 amino acids. The CDR3 sequence is CACPYGGNYGYTF. The CDR3 coding sequence is TGTGCCTGCCCGTATGGGGGGAACTATGGCTACACCTTC.

J is TRBJ1-1 and V is TRBV19; unclear D gene. This CDR3 contains 14 residues. The V end was cut by 4 bases, the J end by 0 bases, with 9 bases between. Per the germline V gene, CDR1 is LNHDA and CDR2 is SQIVND (reference sequence). CDR3 amino acids: CASSKGWMNTEAFF. The CDR3 DNA reads as TGTGCCAGTAGTAAAGGTTGGATGAACACTGAAGCTTTCTTT.

Only one count was recorded for this clone. This chain connects TRBV9 to TRBJ2-1; D is ambiguous. The CDR3 sequence is 12 residues long. V lost 5 bases, J lost 4 bases, and 7 bases lay in between. The germline V gene encodes CDR1 SGDLS and CDR2 YYNGEE. This CDR3 reads CASSSLYNEQFF. CDR3 sequence (DNA): TGTGCCAGCAGTTCCCTTTACAATGAGCAGTTCTTC.

V gene TRBV13 combines with J gene TRBJ2-3, with 14 bases aligning to TRBD2. The ends lost 4 bases at V and 2 bases at J; junction bases unmatched: 23. The CDR3 has 23 residues. CDR1 is PRHDT, CDR2 FYEKMQ, per germline (reference sequence). The CDR3 loop is CASSSDRGRIIGLAGGSTDTQYF. The DNA of the CDR3 is TGTGCCAGCAGCTCTGACAGGGGCCGCATTATAGGACTAGCGGGGGGCTCCACAGATACGCAGTATTTT. Full variable domain (remainder filled in from reference TRBV13 and TRBJ2-3): AAGVIQSPRHLIKEKRETATLKCYPIPRHDTVYWYQQGPGQDPQFLISFYEKMQSDKGSIPDRFSAQQFSDYHSELNMSSLELGDSALYFCASSSDRGRIIGLAGGSTDTQYFGPGTRLTVL.

The rearrangement joins TRBV4-1 to TRBJ1-5, with D perhaps matching TRBD1 (5 bases). The V and J ends lost 0 bases and 1 base respectively, with 13 bases between them. The CDR3 extends over 17 amino acids. Germline assignment: CDR1 MGHRA and CDR2 YSYEKL. CDR3 region: CASSQDLAGSSNQPQHF. DNA for the CDR3: TGCGCCAGCAGCCAAGATCTTGCAGGGTCGAGCAATCAGCCCCAGCATTTT.

The rearrangement joins TRBV19 to TRBJ2-2; 12 bases align to TRBD2. The germline gives CDR1 LNHDA, CDR2 SQIVND (reference sequence). The V gene end was trimmed by 5 bases and the J gene end by 4 bases; junction bases not matched to a gene: 8. This CDR3 spans 17 amino acids. CDR3 DNA: TGTGCCAGTAGTCTGAATCTAGCGGGAGGGCTCACCGGGGAGCTGTTTTTT. Translation gives CASSLNLAGGLTGELFF.

Remarks on this clone: This CDR3 is also generated by other DNA sequences in the sample. This chain joins TRBV5-1 and TRBJ1-1; D gene uncertain. Germline assignment: CDR1 SGHRS and CDR2 YFSETQ. The V and J ends lost 1 base and 1 base respectively, with 5 bases between them. The CDR3 sequence is 13 residues long. The CDR3 nucleotides read TGCGCCAGCAGCTTGTCCAAGAACACTGAAGCTTTCTTT. Encoded protein: CASSLSKNTEAFF. Full variable domain (outside the CDR3, taken from reference TRBV5-1 and TRBJ1-1): KAGVTQTPRYLIKTRGQQVTLSCSPISGHRSVSWYQQTPGQGLQFLFEYFSETQRNKGNFPGRFSGRQFSNSRSEMNVSTLELGDSALYLCASSLSKNTEAFFGQGTRLTVV.

The gene calls are TRBV5-1 and TRBJ2-3; D might be TRBD2 (7 bases). The V gene's germline CDR1 is SGHRS and CDR2 YFSETQ. The CDR3 is 15 amino acids. The V end was cut by 3 bases, the J end by 5 bases, with 16 bases between. The CDR3 loop reads CASSSGAGAGDTQYF. The CDR3 DNA reads TGCGCCAGCAGCTCTGGGGCGGGGGCAGGAGATACGCAGTATTTT.

The chain uses TRBV14 and TRBJ2-7; 8 bases match TRBD2. The CDR3 is made up of 16 amino acids. Germline CDR1 is SGHDN and CDR2 is FVKESK. The J segment lost 4 bases and the V segment lost 1 base, leaving 9 bases of the junction unmatched. DNA for the CDR3: TGTGCCAGCAGCCAAGTGGGGGCGAGCGGGGGTTACGAGCAGTACTTC. It encodes CASSQVGASGGYEQYF. Full variable domain (missing parts from reference TRBV14 and TRBJ2-7): EAGVTQFPSHSVIEKGQTVTLRCDPISGHDNLYWYRRVMGKEIKFLLHFVKESKQDESGMPNNRFLAERTGGTYSTLKVQPAELEDSGVYFCASSQVGASGGYEQYFGPGTRLTVT.

This rearrangement joins TRBV12-5 to TRBJ1-2, with a possible D match to TRBD1 (5 bases). Germline loops: CDR1 LGHNT, CDR2 FRNRAP. V was cut by 3 bases and J by 0 bases, with 8 bases left in between. The CDR3 consists of 14 residues. This chain's CDR3 is CASGFSGANYGYTF. For the CDR3, the DNA is TGTGCTAGTGGTTTCTCGGGGGCTAACTATGGCTACACCTTC.

This clone was counted only a few times. This sequence joins TRBV20-1 and TRBJ1-1; a possible D gene is TRBD1 (5 bases). The CDR3 has 11 residues. V lost 4 bases and J lost 8, with 11 bases in between. Germline CDR1 DFQATT, CDR2 SNEGSKA (reference sequence). The CDR3: CSATGIREAFF. For the CDR3, the DNA is TGCAGTGCTACAGGGATTCGGGAAGCTTTCTTT.

The V gene is TRBV5-4, the J gene TRBJ2-7, with D hard to call. The germline V gene encodes CDR1 SGHNT and CDR2 YYREEE (reference sequence). V lost 4 bases, J lost 0 bases, and 17 bases lay in between. The CDR3 totals 16 residues. The CDR3 DNA follows: TGTGCCAGCAGCCCTGGACGGCAGTCGAGCTCCTACGAGCAGTACTTC. Residues: CASSPGRQSSSYEQYF.